This entry concerns a single TCR beta chain. This receptor's antigen is unknown. Qualities for individual bases were not recorded, and no much larger clone is one base off. These data are taken from a study of beta chain features in type 1 diabetes (dated by TCRdb to the late 2010s). Concerning the study at large: Mean age, gender distribution, total cell number and subset yield were not different between patients and healthy donors. Across all samples, around 99 million sorted cells were examined, and cell number per subset correlated strongly with RNA yield. Regulatory and stem cell-like memory subsets were obtained from only 8 patients and about eight healthy donors, while naive and central memory subsets were obtained from all 30 or so donors. In the study, recently diagnosed type 1 diabetes patients and matched healthy donors were compared on the TCRB repertoires of their sorted circulating CD4+ T cell subsets.

The High Capacity cDNA Reverse Transcription Kit was used to reverse transcribe all of the isolated RNA, meaning that expressed TCRB transcripts were what got sequenced. Deep immunoSEQ sequencing was applied to naive, central memory and regulatory T cell samples, giving an average of around 3.8 million total reads per sample. Sorted cells were lysed in RLT buffer and RNA was extracted with DNase-treated RNeasy Micro or Mini kits, depending on cell number. To prevent cross-contamination, every cell subset was processed on its own, while patient and healthy donor samples were processed together. Using the immunoSEQ multiplex PCR, TCRB sequences were amplified from cDNA into 87-bp fragments spanning the CDR3 region. Sequencing of the amplicons was performed on the Illumina HiSeq platform. As for the original processing: PCR bias was corrected computationally using synthetic template baselines, and reads within Hamming distance 2 were collapsed, with unmergeable singletons discarded. By aligning reads against IMGT, V, D and J genes, CDR3 length, and insertions or deletions at six rearrangement sites were assigned. Clonotype counts were normalized to sorted cell number within each subset before computing true diversity and Gini coefficients with the tcR R package. The overlap coefficient, calculated on TCRB nucleotide sequences, was used to quantify repertoire sharing. As a proxy for the pre-selection repertoire, out-of-frame TCRB sequences from naive cells were analyzed. TCRdb mirrors the immuneACCESS table, restricted to in-frame sequences. Some clones are absent from its copies; in checked studies, under half trace to an unresolved V gene, and the reason for the others is unknown. V and J calls and clone size are given by that table; D and trimming were obtained from the DNA. For this sample the table gives under 300,000 clones, of which around 20% were detected only once. Of the sample, 0.028% falls within the top ten clones.

Each donor gave one peripheral blood draw, averaging about 100 mL, which was collected into heparinised tubes. A BD FACSAria II and a panel including CD45RO, CCR7, CD25, CD127, CD95 and CD27 were used to sort naive, central memory, regulatory and stem cell-like memory CD4+ T cells. Every sorted population had a purity above 95%. PBMCs were separated immediately by Lymphoprep density gradient centrifugation and were stained directly, without being cultured. Samples were stained and sorted in pairs, with one healthy donor and one patient per experiment, so that batch effects were minimized. Study-wide findings and limitations: Naive, central memory and regulatory TCRB repertoires appeared more similar among patients than among healthy donors. Because cDNA rather than genomic DNA was sequenced, highly expressing activated cells could have been over-represented, although no difference in activation and CD3 levels was found between groups. Because the HLA sub-analyses included only small numbers of individuals, any influence of HLA type on TCRB rearrangement was left unresolved. Type 1 diabetes patients showed a moderate but significant shortening of TCRB CDR3 length in all four CD4+ subsets. Patients with type 1 diabetes made fewer insertions and deleted more nucleotides at VDJ recombination sites, implying thymic rearrangement abnormalities. PCR might favor shorter templates, but patient and control samples were amplified and corrected together, so any skew would affect both groups equally.

CDR1 and CDR2 were assigned from the germline V gene as SNHLY and FYNNEI. From cysteine to phenylalanine, the CDR3 is 13 amino acids long. Solely the CDR3 DNA is kept, with 39 bases framed from the first base. V gives up 5 bases and J gives up 10 bases, and the segment between their germline ends measures 14 bases. The sequence was collected from a woman in her thirties or forties with type 1 diabetes. Sequencing was performed on naive CD4+ T cells from blood. The sample's cell subset or site label is to be understood as: true naive CD4+ T cells. The chain uses TRBV2 and TRBJ1-4, with a weak D call of TRBD1 (5 bases match). The CDR3 reads as follows: CASSFGTEGKLFF. The sequence in DNA is TGTGCCAGCAGTTTCGGGACGGAGGGAAAACTGTTTTTT.